These 2 T cell receptor beta chains share one sample of origin, sequenced in a study of shared clonotypes between healthy human individuals (dated by TCRdb to about 2020). For the CD8 naive samples, CD45RO-negative cells were positively selected for CCR7, yielding a CD45RA+CCR7+ population from which TemRA cells were excluded. The library came from the immunoSEQ multiplex PCR assay. In its TCRdb copy, this immuneACCESS table keeps in-frame sequences only and misses some clones. Where compared with another copy, unresolved V genes explain less than half of these, and the others have no known cause. Here the sample has about 2 million clones; just under 95% occur a single time. The ten largest clones capture approximately 1.2% of the sample. The sequencing input was naive CD8+ T cells sorted from blood. In light of the paper, this sample's cell subset or site label describes: CD45RA+CCR7+. The receptors stem from a man younger than 35 in good health.

Notes on this clone: This CDR3 is also generated by other DNA sequences in the sample. This chain uses TRBV27 with TRBJ2-5; D gene unclear. Trimming left V 5 bases short and J 2 bases short, with 12 bases between. Germline V gene data show CDR1 as MNHEY and CDR2 as SMNVEV (reference sequence). There are 14 residues in the CDR3. The CDR3 DNA reads as TGTGCCAGCAGTCCTAGACCTCTTCAAGAGACCCAGTACTTC. Translated: CASSPRPLQETQYF.

The J gene is TRBJ2-1, the V gene TRBV11-2, with 7 nucleotides matching TRBD2. V lost 3 bases and J lost 3; bases outside the gene matches: 2. The germline gives CDR1 SGHAT, CDR2 FQNNGV. This CDR3 region has 14 residues. CDR3 region: CASSFERGYNEQFF. The DNA of the CDR3 is TGTGCCAGCAGCTTCGAGCGGGGCTACAATGAGCAGTTCTTC.